The clone carrying this T cell receptor beta chain was seen a handful of times. Its antigen is as yet unknown. The source of the sample is a study of beta chain features in type 1 diabetes. Overall study results and limits: Among all four CD4+ subsets, Type 1 diabetes patients had TCRB CDR3s that were moderately but significantly shorter.

It was one heparinised blood draw, averaging around 110 mL, that each donor gave. A CD45RO/CCR7/CD25/CD127/CD95/CD27 panel sorted naive, central memory, regulatory and stem cell-like memory CD4+ cells. The CDR3 has 12 amino acids. The germline V gene has CDR1 MDHEN and CDR2 SYDVKM. The germline V and J ends were trimmed by 2 bases and 8 bases, with 9 bases remaining between them. Expressed TCRB transcripts got sequenced, as all isolated RNA was reverse transcribed. The data were produced by immunoSEQ multiplex PCR, yet TCRdb's version contains in-frame clones alone and is incomplete. The sample yields around 500,000 clones, approximately 30% seen once.

The clonotype was recovered from a man in his late teens or twenties in good health. The rearrangement links TRBV28 to TRBJ1-2, with a possible D match to TRBD1 (5 bases). Sequencing input: naive CD4+ T cells from blood. The CDR3 DNA reads as TGTGCCAGCAGTTTAGCCGGGGACGGCTACACCTTC. Protein sequence: CASSLAGDGYTF.